A selection of T cell receptor beta chains follows, all from one sample in a study of blood T cell repertoires in COVID-19. Only in-frame clones appear in the TCRdb table, and some are missing; sequencing was by immunoSEQ multiplex PCR. The sample includes 330,000 or so clones, roughly 87% seen only once; the top ten take around 3%. The sample was PBMCs or T cells enriched from blood (not recorded which). The receptors here all came from a woman aged 25 to 39 who had recovered from COVID-19. Each CDR3 is given with its conserved first and last residue. D genes are given only for firm matches. Expanded clones get a size class; other rows say once, few or many, or leave the size out.

V: TRBV11-1
D: NA
size: NA
J: TRBJ1-1
DNA: TGTGCCAGCAGCTTAAAGGGAGGTGGCACTGAAGCTTTCTTT
CDR3: CASSLKGGGTEAFF

V: TRBV6-5
D: NA
size: NA
J: TRBJ1-2
DNA: TGTGCCAGCGGGAAAAACAGGGATAACTATGGCTACACCTTC
CDR3: CASGKNRDNYGYTF

V: TRBV28
D: NA
size: NA
J: TRBJ2-1
DNA: TGTGCCAGCCTTAGCGGTAGTTTTTCAGACAATGAGCAGTTCTTC
CDR3: CASLSGSFSDNEQFF

V: TRBV20-1
D: TRBD2
size: NA
J: TRBJ2-5
DNA: TGCAGTGCTAGTTACGCACCCGGACTAGCGCCTAAAGAGACCCAGTACTTC
CDR3: CSASYAPGLAPKETQYF

V: TRBV11-1
D: TRBD1
size: NA
J: TRBJ1-3
DNA: TGTGCCAGCAGCTTCTCGACAGGGAATGGAAACACCATATATTTT
CDR3: CASSFSTGNGNTIYF

V: TRBV14
D: NA
size: NA
J: TRBJ1-1
DNA: TGTGCCAGCAGCCAAGCAGCCTACAGATTGAACACTGAAGCTTTCTTT
CDR3: CASSQAAYRLNTEAFF

V: TRBV4-1
D: NA
size: NA
J: TRBJ2-1
DNA: TGCGCCAGCAGCCAGCTCCTAGAGGCCTCCTACAATGAGCAGTTCTTC
CDR3: CASSQLLEASYNEQFF

V: TRBV28
D: TRBD2
size: once
J: TRBJ2-5
DNA: TGTGCCAGCAGTTTACCCCTGGGGGGAGGGTTTGAGACCCAGTACTTC
CDR3: CASSLPLGGGFETQYF

V: TRBV7-9
D: TRBD1
size: NA
J: TRBJ1-2
DNA: TGTGCCAGCAGCACGACAGACAGGGGTTCGTACTATGGCTACACCTTC
CDR3: CASSTTDRGSYYGYTF

V: TRBV2
D: TRBD2
size: once
J: TRBJ2-7
DNA: TGTGCCAGCAGTGAAAGGGAGGGAGGCGAGCAGTACTTC
CDR3: CASSEREGGEQYF

V: TRBV7-9
D: TRBD1
size: NA
J: TRBJ1-2
DNA: TGTGCCAGCAGCTTATTCAATTCAGGGGGCGATGGCTACACCTTC
CDR3: CASSLFNSGGDGYTF

V: TRBV4-1
D: TRBD2
size: NA
J: TRBJ2-1
DNA: TGCGCCAGCAGCCAGGGACTAGCGGGGGGGCTTGGAAATGAGCAGTTCTTC
CDR3: CASSQGLAGGLGNEQFF

V: TRBV3-1/TRBV3-2
D: NA
size: NA
J: TRBJ2-6
DNA: TGTGCCAGCAGCCAAGCAGGTTCAGGGGCCAACGTCCTGACTTTC
CDR3: CASSQAGSGANVLTF

V: TRBV27
D: TRBD1
size: few
J: TRBJ2-7
DNA: TGTGCCAGCAGTCCTCCCCCCGGGACAGGGGTATACGAGCAGTACTTC
CDR3: CASSPPPGTGVYEQYF

V: TRBV5-8
D: NA
size: NA
J: TRBJ1-1
DNA: TGTGCCAGCAGCCAAACAGGGTTAGTTACTGAAGCTTTCTTT
CDR3: CASSQTGLVTEAFF

V: TRBV4-2
D: NA
size: NA
J: TRBJ2-1
DNA: TGTGCCAGCAGCCAGTCTTACAGTAGCTCCTACAATGAGCAGTTCTTC
CDR3: CASSQSYSSSYNEQFF

V: TRBV6-1
D: NA
size: NA
J: TRBJ2-7
DNA: TGTGCCAGCAGTGAATCTAGCGAGCAGTACTTC
CDR3: CASSESSEQYF

V: TRBV5-1
D: NA
size: NA
J: TRBJ1-2
DNA: TGCGCCAGCAGCCCAATCCCTAATAGCTATGGCTACACCTTC
CDR3: CASSPIPNSYGYTF

V: TRBV11-2
D: NA
size: few
J: TRBJ2-7
DNA: TGTGCCAGCAGCTTAGTTGAGGGTATCTCCTACGCGCAGTACTTC
CDR3: CASSLVEGISYAQYF

V: TRBV7-8
D: TRBD2
size: NA
J: TRBJ2-7
DNA: TGTGCCAGCAGCTTAGATGGGACTAGCGGTTACTACGAGCAGTACTTC
CDR3: CASSLDGTSGYYEQYF

V: TRBV27
D: NA
size: NA
J: TRBJ2-5
DNA: TGTGCCAGCAGTCCGAAAACTAGCCTCCAAGAGACCCAGTACTTC
CDR3: CASSPKTSLQETQYF

V: TRBV7-9
D: NA
size: NA
J: TRBJ2-5
DNA: TGTGCCAGCAGCTTAGCGCAGGGAATACAAGAGACCCAGTACTTC
CDR3: CASSLAQGIQETQYF

V: TRBV19
D: NA
size: NA
J: TRBJ1-6
DNA: TGTGCCAGTAGCAAGGACGGGGGGAGTAAGAAGGCACCCCTCCACTTT
CDR3: CASSKDGGSKKAPLHF

V: TRBV4-1
D: TRBD1
size: NA
J: TRBJ2-7
DNA: TGCGCCAGCAGCCAACTGCCGGGACAGGGGTACTACGAGCAGTACTTC
CDR3: CASSQLPGQGYYEQYF

V: TRBV11-1
D: NA
size: NA
J: TRBJ2-5
DNA: TGTGCCAGCAGCTTAGGAGTCCAAGAGACCCAGTACTTC
CDR3: CASSLGVQETQYF

V: TRBV27
D: NA
size: once
J: TRBJ1-5
DNA: TGTGCCAGCAGTGTAAACAGGGCCGGGGATCAGCCCCAGCATTTT
CDR3: CASSVNRAGDQPQHF

V: TRBV12-3/TRBV12-4
D: NA
size: NA
J: TRBJ1-2
DNA: TGTGCCAGCAGTCCACGACTAGTGGATGGCTACACCTTC
CDR3: CASSPRLVDGYTF

V: TRBV19
D: NA
size: NA
J: TRBJ1-1
DNA: TGTGCCAGTAGTATGTATCGGGCCACAGGGGAAGCTTTCTTT
CDR3: CASSMYRATGEAFF

V: TRBV6-5
D: NA
size: NA
J: TRBJ1-5
DNA: TGTGCCAGCAGTTACTCGAGGGCGGGCAATCAGCCCCAGCATTTT
CDR3: CASSYSRAGNQPQHF

V: TRBV6-5
D: TRBD1
size: NA
J: TRBJ1-1
DNA: TGTGCCAGCAGTTACATCACAGGGGCGAACACTGAAGCTTTCTTT
CDR3: CASSYITGANTEAFF

V: TRBV2
D: TRBD1
size: NA
J: TRBJ2-3
DNA: TGTGCCAGCAGACGGGACAGGGGGCGGACAGATACGCAGTATTTT
CDR3: CASRRDRGRTDTQYF

V: TRBV29-1
D: TRBD1
size: once
J: TRBJ1-1
DNA: TGCAGCGTCCCGACAGGGAAGGGATTGGGCACTGAAGCTTTCTTT
CDR3: CSVPTGKGLGTEAFF

V: TRBV6-1
D: NA
size: NA
J: TRBJ1-2
DNA: TGTGCCAGCAGTGAATTGAACTCCGGGTATGGCTACACCTTC
CDR3: CASSELNSGYGYTF

V: TRBV19
D: NA
size: NA
J: TRBJ1-2
DNA: TGTGCCAGTAGGCCGGGACAATCCAACTATGGCTACACCTTC
CDR3: CASRPGQSNYGYTF

V: TRBV25-1
D: NA
size: NA
J: TRBJ1-1
DNA: TGTGCCAGCAGTCCGCAGGTCCCCACTGAAGCTTTCTTT
CDR3: CASSPQVPTEAFF

V: TRBV2
D: NA
size: NA
J: TRBJ2-7
DNA: TGTGCCAGCAGTGAAGCGCTTAGCTCCTACGAGCAGTACTTC
CDR3: CASSEALSSYEQYF

V: TRBV7-6
D: TRBD2
size: once
J: TRBJ2-1
DNA: TGTGCCAACAGCTTAGCGAAGCGCGGGGGGGCCCGATATCGCTACAATGAGCAGTTCTTC
CDR3: CANSLAKRGGARYRYNEQFF